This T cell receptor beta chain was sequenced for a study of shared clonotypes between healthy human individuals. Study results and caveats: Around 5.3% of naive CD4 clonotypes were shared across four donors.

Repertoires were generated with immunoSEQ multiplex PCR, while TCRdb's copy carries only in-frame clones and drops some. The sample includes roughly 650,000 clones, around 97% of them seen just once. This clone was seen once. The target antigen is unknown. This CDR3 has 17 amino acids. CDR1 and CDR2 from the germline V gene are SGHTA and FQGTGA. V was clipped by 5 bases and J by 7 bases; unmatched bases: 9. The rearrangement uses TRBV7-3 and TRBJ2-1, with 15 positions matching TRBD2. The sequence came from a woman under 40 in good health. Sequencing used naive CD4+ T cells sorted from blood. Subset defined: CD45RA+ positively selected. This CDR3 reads CASSKQPGTSGRNEQFF. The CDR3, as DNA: TGTGCCAGCAGCAAACAACCGGGGACTAGCGGGAGGAATGAGCAGTTCTTC.